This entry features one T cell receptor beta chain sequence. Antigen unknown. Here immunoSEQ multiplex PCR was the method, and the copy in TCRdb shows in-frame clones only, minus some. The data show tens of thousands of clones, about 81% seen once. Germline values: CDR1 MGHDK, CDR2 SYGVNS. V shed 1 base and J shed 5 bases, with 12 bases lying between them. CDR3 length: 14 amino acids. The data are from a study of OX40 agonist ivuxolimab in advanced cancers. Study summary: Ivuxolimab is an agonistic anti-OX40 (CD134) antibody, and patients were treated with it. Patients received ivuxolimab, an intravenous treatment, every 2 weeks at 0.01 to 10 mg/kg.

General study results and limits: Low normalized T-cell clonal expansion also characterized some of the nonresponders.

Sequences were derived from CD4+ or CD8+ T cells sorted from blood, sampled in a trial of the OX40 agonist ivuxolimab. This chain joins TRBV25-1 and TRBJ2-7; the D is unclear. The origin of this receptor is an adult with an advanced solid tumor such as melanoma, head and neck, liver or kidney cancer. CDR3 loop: CASSEFGEFHEQYF. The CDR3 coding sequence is TGTGCCAGCAGTGAATTTGGGGAATTCCACGAGCAGTACTTC.